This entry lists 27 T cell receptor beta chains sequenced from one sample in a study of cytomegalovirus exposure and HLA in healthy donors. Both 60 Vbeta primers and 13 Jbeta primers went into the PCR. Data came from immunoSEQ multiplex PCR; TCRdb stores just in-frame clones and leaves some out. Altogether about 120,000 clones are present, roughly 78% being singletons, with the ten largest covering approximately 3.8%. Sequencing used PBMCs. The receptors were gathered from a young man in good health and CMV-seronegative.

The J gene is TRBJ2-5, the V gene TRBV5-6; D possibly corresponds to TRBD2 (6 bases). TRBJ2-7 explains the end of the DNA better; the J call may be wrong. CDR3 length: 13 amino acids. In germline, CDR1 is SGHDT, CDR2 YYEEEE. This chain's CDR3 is CASSPDGSYEQYF. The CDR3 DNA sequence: TGTGCCAGCAGCCCGGACGGGAGCTACGAGCAGTACTTC.

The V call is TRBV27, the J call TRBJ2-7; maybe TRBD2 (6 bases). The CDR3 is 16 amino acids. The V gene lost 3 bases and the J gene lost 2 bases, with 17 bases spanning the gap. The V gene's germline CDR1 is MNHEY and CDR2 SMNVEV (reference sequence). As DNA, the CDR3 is TGTGCCAGCAGTTTTGGCTTCAGGGAGGCCACCTACGAGCAGTACTTC. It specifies CASSFGFREATYEQYF.

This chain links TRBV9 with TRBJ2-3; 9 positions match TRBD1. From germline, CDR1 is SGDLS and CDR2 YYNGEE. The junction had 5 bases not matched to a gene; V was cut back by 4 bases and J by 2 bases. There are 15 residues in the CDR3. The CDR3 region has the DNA TGTGCCAGCAGCCCGAGGACAGGGGACACAGATACGCAGTATTTT. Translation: CASSPRTGDTDTQYF.

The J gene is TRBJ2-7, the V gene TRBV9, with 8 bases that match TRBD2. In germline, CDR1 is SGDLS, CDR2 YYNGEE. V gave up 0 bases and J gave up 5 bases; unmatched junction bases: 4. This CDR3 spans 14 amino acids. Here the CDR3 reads CASSVAGGPNEQYF. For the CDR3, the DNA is TGTGCCAGCAGCGTAGCGGGGGGGCCCAACGAGCAGTACTTC.

CDR3 region: CASSLDRGLFGYTF. The CDR3 coding sequence is TGTGCCAGCAGCTTGGACAGGGGGCTTTTTGGCTACACCTTC. V usage is TRBV7-2 and J usage is TRBJ1-2; 11 nucleotides match TRBD1. The CDR3 is made up of 14 amino acids. V dropped 3 bases and J dropped 7; count of bases not matched to a gene: 4. Germline CDR1 reads SGHTA; CDR2 reads FQGNSA.

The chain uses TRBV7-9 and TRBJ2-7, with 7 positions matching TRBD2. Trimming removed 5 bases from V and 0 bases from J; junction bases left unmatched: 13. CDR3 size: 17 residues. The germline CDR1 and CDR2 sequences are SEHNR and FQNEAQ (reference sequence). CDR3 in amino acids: CASSALGGVRSSYEQYF. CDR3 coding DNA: TGTGCCAGCAGCGCCCTGGGGGGGGTCAGAAGCTCCTACGAGCAGTACTTC.

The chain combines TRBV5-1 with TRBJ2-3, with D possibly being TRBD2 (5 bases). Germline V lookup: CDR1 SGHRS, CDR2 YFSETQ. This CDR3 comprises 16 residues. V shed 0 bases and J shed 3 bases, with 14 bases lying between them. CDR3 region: CASSLGASWLTDTQYF. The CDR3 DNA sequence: TGCGCCAGCAGCTTGGGGGCTAGCTGGTTAACAGATACGCAGTATTTT.

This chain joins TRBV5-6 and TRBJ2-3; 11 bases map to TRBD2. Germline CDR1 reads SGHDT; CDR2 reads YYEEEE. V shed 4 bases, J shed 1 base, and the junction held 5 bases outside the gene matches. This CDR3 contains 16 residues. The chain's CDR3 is CASSLQLAGGTDTQYF. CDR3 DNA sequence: TGTGCCAGCAGCCTCCAACTAGCGGGGGGCACAGATACGCAGTATTTT.

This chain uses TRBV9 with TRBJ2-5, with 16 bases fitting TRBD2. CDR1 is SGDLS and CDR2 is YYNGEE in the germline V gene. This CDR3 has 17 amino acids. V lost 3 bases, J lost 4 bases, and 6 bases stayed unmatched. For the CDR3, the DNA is TGTGCCAGCAGCGCCGGGACTAGCGGGGGGGCCTTAGAGACCCAGTACTTC. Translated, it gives CASSAGTSGGALETQYF.

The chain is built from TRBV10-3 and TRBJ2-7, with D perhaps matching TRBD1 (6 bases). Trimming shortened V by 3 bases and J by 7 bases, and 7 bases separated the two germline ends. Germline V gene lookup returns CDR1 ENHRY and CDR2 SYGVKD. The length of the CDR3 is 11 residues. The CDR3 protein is CAISDTGEQYF. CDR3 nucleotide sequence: TGTGCCATCAGTGATACAGGGGAGCAGTACTTC.

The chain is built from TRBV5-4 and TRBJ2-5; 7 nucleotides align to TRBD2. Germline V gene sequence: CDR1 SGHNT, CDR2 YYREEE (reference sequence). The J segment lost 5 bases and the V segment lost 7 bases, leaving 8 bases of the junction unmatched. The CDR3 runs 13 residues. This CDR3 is CASRYMGGETQYF. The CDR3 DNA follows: TGTGCCAGCCGCTACATGGGGGGGGAGACCCAGTACTTC.

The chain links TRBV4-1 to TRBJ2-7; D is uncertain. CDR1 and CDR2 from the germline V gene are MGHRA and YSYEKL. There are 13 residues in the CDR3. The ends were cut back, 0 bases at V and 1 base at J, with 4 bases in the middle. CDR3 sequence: CASSQDSSYEQYF. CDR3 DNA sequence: TGCGCCAGCAGCCAAGACAGTTCCTACGAGCAGTACTTC.

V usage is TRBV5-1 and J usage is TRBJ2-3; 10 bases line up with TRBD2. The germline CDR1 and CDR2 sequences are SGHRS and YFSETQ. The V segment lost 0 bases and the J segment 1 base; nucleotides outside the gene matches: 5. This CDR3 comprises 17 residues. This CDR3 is CASSLELAGTGTDTQYF. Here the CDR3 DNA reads TGCGCCAGCAGCTTGGAACTAGCGGGGACCGGCACAGATACGCAGTATTTT. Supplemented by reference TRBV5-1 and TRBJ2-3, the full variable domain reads KAGVTQTPRYLIKTRGQQVTLSCSPISGHRSVSWYQQTPGQGLQFLFEYFSETQRNKGNFPGRFSGRQFSNSRSEMNVSTLELGDSALYLCASSLELAGTGTDTQYFGPGTRLTVL.

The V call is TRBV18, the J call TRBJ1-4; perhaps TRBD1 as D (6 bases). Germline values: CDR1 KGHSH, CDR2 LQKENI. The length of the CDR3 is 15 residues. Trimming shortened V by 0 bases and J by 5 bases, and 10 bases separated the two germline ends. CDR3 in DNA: TGTGCCAGCTCACCACCACCCAGGGGAAATGAAAAACTGTTTTTT. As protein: CASSPPPRGNEKLFF.

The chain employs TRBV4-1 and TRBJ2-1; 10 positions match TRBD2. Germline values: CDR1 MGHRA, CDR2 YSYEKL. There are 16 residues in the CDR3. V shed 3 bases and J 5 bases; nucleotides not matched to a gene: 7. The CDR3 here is CASSHRTSGVNNEQFF. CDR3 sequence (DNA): TGCGCCAGCAGCCACAGAACTAGCGGGGTTAACAATGAGCAGTTCTTC.

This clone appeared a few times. The CDR3 coding sequence is TGTGCCAGCAGCAACAGCTATGGCTACACCTTC. As protein: CASSNSYGYTF. The chain joins TRBV6-1 to TRBJ1-2; D unresolved. Looked up from germline, CDR1 is MNHNS and CDR2 is SASEGT. With 6 bases removed from V and 4 bases from J, the gap between germline ends came to 6 bases. The length of the CDR3 is 11 residues.

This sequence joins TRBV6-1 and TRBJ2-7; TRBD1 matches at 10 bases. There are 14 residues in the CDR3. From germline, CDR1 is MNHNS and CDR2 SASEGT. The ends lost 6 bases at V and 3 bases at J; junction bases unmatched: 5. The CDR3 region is CASRDRGLYYEQYF. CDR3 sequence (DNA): TGTGCCAGCAGAGACAGGGGGCTTTACTACGAGCAGTACTTC.

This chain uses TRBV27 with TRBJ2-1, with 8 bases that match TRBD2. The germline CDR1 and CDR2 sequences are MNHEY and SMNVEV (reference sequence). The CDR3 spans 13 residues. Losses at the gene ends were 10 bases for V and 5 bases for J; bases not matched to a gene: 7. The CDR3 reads CATSGGAHNEQFF. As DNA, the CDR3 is TGTGCCACCTCCGGGGGGGCGCACAATGAGCAGTTCTTC.

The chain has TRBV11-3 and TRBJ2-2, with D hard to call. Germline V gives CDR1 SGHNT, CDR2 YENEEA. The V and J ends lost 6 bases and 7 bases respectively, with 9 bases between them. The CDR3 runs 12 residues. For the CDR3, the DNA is TGTGCCAGCAGAAGAGGCAGCGGGGAGCTGTTTTTT. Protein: CASRRGSGELFF.

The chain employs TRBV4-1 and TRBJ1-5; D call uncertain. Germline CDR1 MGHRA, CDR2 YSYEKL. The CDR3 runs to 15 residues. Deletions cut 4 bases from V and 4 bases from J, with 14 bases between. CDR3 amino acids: CASSLQSSLNQPQHF. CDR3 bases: TGCGCCAGCAGCCTCCAGTCCTCTTTAAATCAGCCCCAGCATTTT.

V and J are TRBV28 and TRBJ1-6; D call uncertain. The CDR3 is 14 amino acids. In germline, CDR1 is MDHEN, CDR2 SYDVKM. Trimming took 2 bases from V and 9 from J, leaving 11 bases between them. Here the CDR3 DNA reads TGTGCCAGCAGTTTACGTGGCGAGGGTTCACCCCTCCACTTT. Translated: CASSLRGEGSPLHF.

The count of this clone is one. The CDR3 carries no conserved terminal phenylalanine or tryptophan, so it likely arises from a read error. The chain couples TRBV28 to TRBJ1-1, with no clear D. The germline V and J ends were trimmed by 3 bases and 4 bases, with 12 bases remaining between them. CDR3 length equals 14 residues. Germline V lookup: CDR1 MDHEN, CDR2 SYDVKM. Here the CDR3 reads CASSFPAEGTEAFL. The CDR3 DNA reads TGTGCCAGCAGTTTCCCGGCAGAGGGCACTGAAGCTTTCCTT.

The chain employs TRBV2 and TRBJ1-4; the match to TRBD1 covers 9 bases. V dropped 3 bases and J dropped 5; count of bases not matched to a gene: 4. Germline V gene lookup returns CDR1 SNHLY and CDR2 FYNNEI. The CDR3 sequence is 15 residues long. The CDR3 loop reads CASSDTGTGNEKLFF. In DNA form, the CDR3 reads TGTGCCAGCAGTGACACCGGGACAGGGAATGAAAAACTGTTTTTT.

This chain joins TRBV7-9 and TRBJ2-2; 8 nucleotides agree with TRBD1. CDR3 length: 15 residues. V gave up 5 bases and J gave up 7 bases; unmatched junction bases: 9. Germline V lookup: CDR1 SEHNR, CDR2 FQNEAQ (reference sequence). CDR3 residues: CASSPRTGMRGELFF. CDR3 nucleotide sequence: TGTGCCAGCAGCCCAAGGACAGGGATGCGCGGGGAGCTGTTTTTT.

The CDR3 reads CASSSRSRVQGVEGYTF. CDR3 coding DNA: TGTGCCAGCAGCTCCAGGAGCAGGGTGCAGGGGGTAGAGGGCTACACCTTC. The V and J genes are TRBV7-9 and TRBJ1-2; 7 bases line up with TRBD1. Losses at the gene ends were 4 bases for V and 8 bases for J; bases not matched to a gene: 19. The CDR3 covers 17 residues. Germline assignment: CDR1 SEHNR and CDR2 FQNEAQ (reference sequence).

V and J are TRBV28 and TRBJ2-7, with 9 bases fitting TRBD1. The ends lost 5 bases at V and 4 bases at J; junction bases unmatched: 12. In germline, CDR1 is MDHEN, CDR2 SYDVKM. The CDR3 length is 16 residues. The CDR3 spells CASSQSPGQGIYEQYF. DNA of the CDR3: TGTGCCAGCAGTCAATCACCGGGACAGGGAATATACGAGCAGTACTTC.

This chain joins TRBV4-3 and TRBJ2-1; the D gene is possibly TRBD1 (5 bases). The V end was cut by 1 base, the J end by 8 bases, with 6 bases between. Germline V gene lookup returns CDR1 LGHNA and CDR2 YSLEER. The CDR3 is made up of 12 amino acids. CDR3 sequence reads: CASSQGGHEQFF. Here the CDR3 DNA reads TGCGCCAGCAGCCAAGGGGGCCATGAGCAGTTCTTC.